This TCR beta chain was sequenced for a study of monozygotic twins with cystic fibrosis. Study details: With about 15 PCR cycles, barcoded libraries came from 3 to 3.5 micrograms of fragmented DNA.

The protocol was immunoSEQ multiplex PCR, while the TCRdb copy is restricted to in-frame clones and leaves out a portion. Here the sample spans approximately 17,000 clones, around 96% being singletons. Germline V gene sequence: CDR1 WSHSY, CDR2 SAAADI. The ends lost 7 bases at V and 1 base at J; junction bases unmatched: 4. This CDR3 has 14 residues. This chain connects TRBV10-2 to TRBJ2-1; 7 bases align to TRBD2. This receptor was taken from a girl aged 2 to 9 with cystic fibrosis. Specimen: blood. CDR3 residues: CASNPGGSYNEQFF. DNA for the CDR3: TGCGCCAGCAATCCGGGGGGTTCCTACAATGAGCAGTTCTTC.